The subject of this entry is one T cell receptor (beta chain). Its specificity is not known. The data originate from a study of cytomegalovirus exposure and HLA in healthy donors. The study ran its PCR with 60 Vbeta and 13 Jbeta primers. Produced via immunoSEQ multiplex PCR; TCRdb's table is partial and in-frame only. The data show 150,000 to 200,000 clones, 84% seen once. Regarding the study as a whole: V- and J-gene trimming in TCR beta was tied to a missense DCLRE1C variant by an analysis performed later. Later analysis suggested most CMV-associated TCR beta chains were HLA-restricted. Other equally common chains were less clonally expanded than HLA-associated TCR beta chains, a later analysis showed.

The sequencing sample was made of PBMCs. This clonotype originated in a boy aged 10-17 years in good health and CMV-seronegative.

DNA of the CDR3: TGTGCCAGTACCCAATCAGTGGGGGGGCCAGATACGCAGTATTTT. Translating gives CASTQSVGGPDTQYF. This rearrangement joins TRBV19 to TRBJ2-3, with D possibly matching TRBD2 (7 bases). Between the trimmed V and J ends, which lost 7 bases and 4 bases, there was a span of 18 bases. The V gene's germline CDR1 is LNHDA and CDR2 SQIVND (reference sequence). The CDR3 covers 15 residues.